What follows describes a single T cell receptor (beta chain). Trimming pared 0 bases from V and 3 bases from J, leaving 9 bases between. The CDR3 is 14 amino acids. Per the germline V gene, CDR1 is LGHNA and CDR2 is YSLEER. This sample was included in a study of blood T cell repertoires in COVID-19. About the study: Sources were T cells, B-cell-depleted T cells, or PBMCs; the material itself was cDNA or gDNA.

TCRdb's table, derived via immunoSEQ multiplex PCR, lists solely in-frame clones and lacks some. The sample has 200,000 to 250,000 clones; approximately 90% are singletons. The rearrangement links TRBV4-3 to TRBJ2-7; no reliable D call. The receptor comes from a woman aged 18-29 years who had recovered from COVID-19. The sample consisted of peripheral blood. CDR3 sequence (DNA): TGCGCCAGCAGCCAAGATATAGAAGACTACGAGCAGTACTTC. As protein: CASSQDIEDYEQYF.